The rows below give T cell receptor beta chains drawn from one sample of a study of blood T cells in healthy people across ages. A single record per CDR3 protein comes from TCRdb applying MiXCR to the 5' RACE reads. The sample holds around 800,000 distinct CDR3 sequences; more than 40% are singletons and the top ten take around 21%. The sample comprised blood. These receptors all come from a man between 60 and 75 years old in good health. Each CDR3 is given with its conserved first and last residue. A D gene is named only where the DNA matches it firmly. Where a row states a size, it is once, few, many or the class of an expanded clone; other rows omit it.

j_call | d_call | clone_size | v_call | cdr3_aa | cdr3_nt
TRBJ2-1 | NA | NA | TRBV3-1 | CASSPQPGSAEQFF | TGTGCCAGCAGCCCCCAGCCGGGGTCGGCTGAGCAGTTCTTC
TRBJ2-7 | NA | few | TRBV7-8 | CASSLAQDINEQYF | TGTGCCAGCAGCTTAGCGCAGGACATTAACGAGCAGTACTTC
TRBJ2-1 | TRBD2 | NA | TRBV20-1 | CSARELAGNEQFF | TGCAGTGCTAGAGAACTAGCGGGCAATGAGCAGTTCTTC
TRBJ2-1 | NA | NA | TRBV10-3 | CAISEGSNEQFF | TGTGCCATCAGTGAGGGTTCCAATGAGCAGTTCTTC
TRBJ2-3 | TRBD2 | NA | TRBV2 | CASTSTRTSGGPFVQYF | TGTGCCAGCACCTCGACTAGGACTAGCGGGGGGCCATTTGTGCAGTATTTT
TRBJ1-2 | NA | NA | TRBV7-2 | CASSLLGGGSYGYTF | TGTGCCAGCAGCTTATTGGGGGGGGGTTCCTATGGCTACACCTTC
TRBJ2-3 | NA | NA | TRBV20-1 | CSARDTKLAFTDTQYF | TGCAGTGCTAGAGATACAAAACTAGCCTTCACAGATACGCAGTATTTT
TRBJ1-1 | NA | NA | TRBV5-1 | CASTSMGAEAFF | TGCGCCAGCACCTCAATGGGGGCTGAAGCTTTCTTT
TRBJ1-1 | TRBD1 | NA | TRBV6-4 | CASSVTGGMNTEAFF | TGTGCCAGCAGTGTCACAGGGGGAATGAACACTGAAGCTTTCTTT
TRBJ2-3 | TRBD2 | few | TRBV7-2 | CASSSSSGLSTDTQYF | TGTGCCAGCAGCTCGTCTAGCGGGTTGAGCACAGATACGCAGTATTTT
TRBJ1-4 | NA | NA | TRBV6-1 | CASIQNPWRNEKLFF | TGTGCCAGCATCCAAAATCCATGGAGGAATGAAAAACTGTTTTTT
TRBJ2-1 | NA | NA | TRBV6-2/TRBV6-3 | CASSYSIVGEQFF | TGTGCCAGCAGTTACTCGATTGTGGGGGAGCAGTTCTTC
TRBJ1-5 | NA | NA | TRBV2 | CASSSGTVVQPQHF | TGTGCCAGCAGTTCCGGGACCGTGGTTCAGCCCCAGCATTTT
TRBJ1-1 | TRBD1 | NA | TRBV7-9 | CASGRVQGRNTEAFF | TGTGCCAGCGGTCGGGTACAGGGGCGGAACACTGAAGCTTTCTTT
TRBJ2-3 | NA | NA | TRBV7-8 | CASSLVPRISPTDTQYF | TGTGCCAGCAGCTTAGTCCCCCGTATTTCCCCCACAGATACGCAGTATTTT
TRBJ2-2 | TRBD2 | few | TRBV20-1 | CSASPTSGLGGELFF | TGCAGTGCTAGTCCGACTAGCGGTTTGGGCGGGGAGCTGTTTTTT
TRBJ1-2 | NA | NA | TRBV7-2 | CASSLETRNPYGYTF | TGTGCCAGCAGCTTAGAGACCCGGAATCCATATGGCTACACCTTC
TRBJ2-4 | NA | NA | TRBV3-1 | CASSPQGTAKNIQYF | TGTGCCAGCAGCCCCCAGGGTACAGCCAAAAACATTCAGTACTTC